The 9 T cell receptor beta chains below all came from one sample that was sequenced in a study of cytomegalovirus exposure and HLA in healthy donors. PCR amplification relied on 60 Vbeta primers (plus 13 Jbeta primers). Clones were sequenced by immunoSEQ multiplex PCR, and TCRdb holds only the in-frame ones, with some missing. The sample has some 190,000 clones; 70% to 80% are singletons. Input material: PBMCs. The receptors come from a young man in good health and CMV-seronegative.

This chain connects TRBV6-5 to TRBJ2-7; TRBD2 agrees at 10 bases. V shed 4 bases, J shed 1 base, and the junction held 7 bases outside the gene matches. The length of the CDR3 is 16 residues. Germline V gives CDR1 MNHEY, CDR2 SVGAGI. CDR3 residues: CASSWGAGGSSYEQYF. For the CDR3, the DNA is TGTGCCAGCAGTTGGGGAGCGGGGGGGAGTTCCTACGAGCAGTACTTC.

The chain couples TRBV30 to TRBJ1-3; D remains ambiguous. There are 15 residues in the CDR3. Germline V gives CDR1 GTSNPN, CDR2 SVGIG (reference sequence). Deletions cut 3 bases from V and 0 bases from J, with 12 bases between. The CDR3 is CAWSRQVHSGNTIYF. CDR3 DNA sequence: TGTGCCTGGAGCCGGCAGGTCCACTCTGGAAACACCATATATTTT.

J is TRBJ1-4 and V is TRBV19; D might be TRBD1 (6 bases). The CDR3 consists of 14 residues. Germline V gene sequence: CDR1 LNHDA, CDR2 SQIVND (reference sequence). V shed 10 bases and J shed 5 bases, with 17 bases lying between them. CDR3 region: CATLAGTGNEKLFF. The CDR3 coding sequence is TGTGCCACCCTCGCCGGAACAGGGAATGAAAAACTGTTTTTT.

The rearrangement links TRBV18 to TRBJ1-2; D uncertain. The CDR3 loop spans 16 amino acids. The germline gives CDR1 KGHSH, CDR2 LQKENI. V lost 2 bases and J lost 4, with 17 bases in between. Here the CDR3 reads CASSPGEPQRVYGYTF. In DNA, the CDR3 is TGTGCCAGCTCACCAGGGGAGCCACAGCGGGTCTATGGCTACACCTTC.

The sample holds one count of this clone. The rearrangement links TRBV9 to TRBJ1-2; no reliable D call. V lost 4 bases to trimming and J lost 4 bases, with 8 bases between them. The CDR3 is 12 residues long. Germline assignment: CDR1 SGDLS and CDR2 YYNGEE. The CDR3: CASSSGTYGYTF. The CDR3 DNA sequence: TGTGCCAGCAGCTCAGGTACCTATGGCTACACCTTC.

This chain connects TRBV6-4 to TRBJ1-2; D may be TRBD1 (5 bases). CDR3 size: 13 residues. The germline V gene has CDR1 MRHNA and CDR2 SNTAGT. Trimming removed 6 bases from V and 7 bases from J, with 15 bases in between. The CDR3 DNA reads TGTGCCAGCAGACAGGTATTGGTGTTTGGCTACACCTTC. It specifies CASRQVLVFGYTF.

V usage is TRBV4-3 and J usage is TRBJ1-4; D is undetermined. Trimming cost V 2 bases and J 5 bases, with 12 bases left between them. The CDR3 loop spans 15 amino acids. Per the germline V gene, CDR1 is LGHNA and CDR2 is YSLEER. The CDR3 is CASSQQATENEKLFF. CDR3 DNA: TGCGCCAGCAGCCAACAAGCGACGGAGAATGAAAAACTGTTTTTT.

The V gene is TRBV19, the J gene TRBJ1-1; TRBD1 might be the D (5 bases). With 6 bases removed from V and 0 bases from J, the gap between germline ends came to 17 bases. The CDR3 loop spans 16 amino acids. Germline V gives CDR1 LNHDA, CDR2 SQIVND (reference sequence). CDR3 bases: TGTGCCAGTAGCCCAGGGAGGGCAATGATGAACACTGAAGCTTTCTTT. Translated, it gives CASSPGRAMMNTEAFF.

V gene TRBV19 combines with J gene TRBJ1-1; possible D gene TRBD1, 6 bases. This CDR3 contains 13 residues. Germline V lookup: CDR1 LNHDA, CDR2 SQIVND (reference sequence). Trimming shortened V by 5 bases and J by 2 bases, and 9 bases separated the two germline ends. CDR3 nucleotides: TGTGCCAGTAGTTACAGGGTTAACACTGAAGCTTTCTTT. Translated, it gives CASSYRVNTEAFF. Full variable domain (remainder filled in from reference TRBV19 and TRBJ1-1): DGGITQSPKYLFRKEGQNVTLSCEQNLNHDAMYWYRQDPGQGLRLIYYSQIVNDFQKGDIAEGYSVSREKKESFPLTVTSAQKNPTAFYLCASSYRVNTEAFFGQGTRLTVV.